The clone carrying this T cell receptor beta chain was recorded a few times. Its antigen remains unknown. The record originates from a study of blood T cells in healthy people across ages. Study-wide results and caveats: Percentage of naive T cells showed a strong correlation with TCR beta diversity.

The CDR3 spans 15 residues. V lost 0 bases and J lost 5, with 12 bases in between. CDR1 and CDR2 (germline): MGHRA, YSYEKL. Sample-barcoded 5' priming and a J-beta primer mix drove a second PCR of roughly 6 to 12 cycles. TCRdb called the 5' RACE reads again in MiXCR, with one record for every CDR3 protein. The sample has around 1,500,000 distinct CDR3 sequences; 28% are singletons. This clonotype was obtained from a woman aged 25 to 45 in good health. The chain employs TRBV4-1 and TRBJ2-3, with D perhaps matching TRBD2 (6 bases). Sequences were obtained from blood. The CDR3 region has the DNA TGCGCCAGCAGCCAAGAGAGACTAGACGTAGATACGCAGTATTTT. Its translation: CASSQERLDVDTQYF.